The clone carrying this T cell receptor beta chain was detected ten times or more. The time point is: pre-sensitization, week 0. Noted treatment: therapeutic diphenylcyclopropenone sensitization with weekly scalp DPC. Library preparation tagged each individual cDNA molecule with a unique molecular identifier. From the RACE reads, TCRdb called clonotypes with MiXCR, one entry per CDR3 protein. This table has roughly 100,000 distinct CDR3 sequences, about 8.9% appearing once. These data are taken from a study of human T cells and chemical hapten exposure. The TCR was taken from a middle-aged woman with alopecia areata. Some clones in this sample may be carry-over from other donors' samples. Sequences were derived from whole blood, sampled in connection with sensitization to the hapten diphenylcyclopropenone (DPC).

CDR3 loop: CASRTAGPGTGMAGELFF. CDR3 DNA: TGTGCCAGCCGGACCGCGGGGCCCGGGACAGGGATGGCCGGGGAGCTGTTTTTT. V usage is TRBV18 and J usage is TRBJ2-2, with 9 bases matching TRBD1. The CDR3 extends over 18 amino acids. CDR1 KGHSH and CDR2 LQKENI come from the germline V gene. Trimming took 8 bases from V and 6 from J; bases not matched to a gene: 19.